Below, 17 T cell receptor beta chains from the same sample are listed, as sequenced in a study of blood T cells in healthy people across ages. Combining a sample-barcoded 5' primer with a J-beta primer mix, a second PCR ran for 7 to 11 cycles. MiXCR, applied by TCRdb to the 5' RACE reads, yields one record per CDR3 protein. The sample lists 650,000 to 1,000,000 distinct CDR3 sequences, 30% to 45% occurring once. The sample taken for sequencing was blood. These receptors originate from a man younger than 35 in good health.

The chain employs TRBV12-3 or TRBV12-4 and TRBJ2-5; the match to TRBD2 covers 9 bases. There are 15 residues in the CDR3. Germline trimming cut 2 bases from V and 3 bases from J; bases unmatched to any gene: 4. This chain's CDR3 is CASSLLAGLEETQYF. In nucleotides, the CDR3 is TGTGCCAGCAGTTTACTAGCGGGGTTGGAAGAGACCCAGTACTTC.

The sample holds many counts of this clonotype. The chain employs TRBV20-1 and TRBJ2-1; TRBD1 matches 10 bases. Germline lookup yields CDR1 DFQATT and CDR2 SNEGSKA (reference sequence). After removal of 3 bases from V and 4 bases from J, the junction contained 3 bases not matched to a gene. There are 14 residues in the CDR3. CDR3 in DNA: TGCAGTGCTAGTCTGGGACAGGGGTACAATGAGCAGTTCTTC. It encodes CSASLGQGYNEQFF.

This clonotype was counted between two and nine times. The chain uses TRBV7-3 and TRBJ2-1; TRBD2 aligns across 9 bases. Germline CDR1 is SGHTA and CDR2 is FQGTGA. This CDR3 spans 16 amino acids. V shed 1 base, J shed 6 bases, and the junction held 7 bases outside the gene matches. CDR3 nucleotide sequence: TGTGCCAGCAGCTTAATTGGCGGGGGGGCAAGCAATGAGCAGTTCTTC. Protein: CASSLIGGGASNEQFF.

This clonotype was seen more than once but under ten times. The chain uses TRBV15 and TRBJ2-3; D is unresolved. Germline V gene data show CDR1 as LNHNV and CDR2 as YYDKDF (reference sequence). The CDR3 covers 16 residues. The germline V and J ends were trimmed by 0 bases and 0 bases, with 10 bases remaining between them. The CDR3 sequence is CATSREMAASTDTQYF. CDR3 nucleotide sequence: TGTGCCACCAGCAGAGAAATGGCGGCGAGCACAGATACGCAGTATTTT.

In its sample, this clonotype was seen once. V usage is TRBV7-2 and J usage is TRBJ2-4; D gene uncertain. The closer fit of TRBJ2-1 to the DNA end suggests the J call may be wrong. The CDR3 is 13 residues long. Germline V gives CDR1 SGHTA, CDR2 FQGNSA. The CDR3 nucleotides read TGTGCCAGCAGCTTGGGGAACTTTTGGGAGCAGTTCTTC. Translated: CASSLGNFWEQFF.

J is TRBJ2-7 and V is TRBV10-3; TRBD1 aligns across 7 bases. J gave up 3 bases and V 0 bases, and 5 bases lay outside the gene matches. Germline V gives CDR1 ENHRY, CDR2 SYGVKD. The CDR3 contains 15 residues. The CDR3 coding sequence is TGTGCCATCAGTGAGTCGTGGGGGACAGTCTACGAGCAGTACTTC. Its protein product is CAISESWGTVYEQYF.

The V gene is TRBV3-1, the J gene TRBJ2-3; unclear D gene. Germline CDR1 is LGHDT and CDR2 is YNNKEL (reference sequence). V was pared by 0 bases and J by 4 bases, with 17 bases between. The CDR3 length is 17 residues. The DNA for the CDR3 is TGTGCCAGCAGCCAAGATCAGGTACGGCTAAGGGCAGATACGCAGTATTTT. Amino acids: CASSQDQVRLRADTQYF.

J is TRBJ1-2 and V is TRBV12-3 or TRBV12-4; 7 bases align to TRBD1. Losses at the gene ends were 4 bases for V and 5 bases for J; bases not matched to a gene: 10. CDR3 length: 15 residues. The CDR3 sequence is CASSCVRAGGYGYTF. In nucleotides, the CDR3 is TGTGCCAGCAGTTGCGTGCGGGCAGGGGGGTATGGCTACACCTTC.

This chain uses TRBV12-3 or TRBV12-4 with TRBJ1-1; no reliable D call. The V and J ends lost 3 bases and 7 bases respectively, with 9 bases between them. The CDR3 is 12 residues long. This CDR3 is CASSLGGIEAFF. The CDR3 region has the DNA TGTGCCAGCAGTTTGGGAGGGATTGAAGCTTTCTTT.

CDR3 DNA sequence: TGCAGTGCGCCCGGGACAGGGTTGAACACCGGGGAGCTGTTTTTT. Translation gives CSAPGTGLNTGELFF. The rearrangement links TRBV20-1 to TRBJ2-2, with 9 positions matching TRBD1. CDR1 is DFQATT, CDR2 SNEGSKA, per germline (reference sequence). The CDR3 totals 15 residues. Losses at the gene ends were 6 bases for V and 1 base for J; bases not matched to a gene: 6.

V gene TRBV6-6 combines with J gene TRBJ1-5; 9 nucleotides agree with TRBD1. This CDR3 comprises 15 residues. The V segment lost 0 bases and the J segment 5 bases; nucleotides outside the gene matches: 2. The germline gives CDR1 MNHNY, CDR2 SVGAGI (reference sequence). CDR3 coding DNA: TGTGCCAGCAGTTACTCGACAGGGGGAGATCAGCCCCAGCATTTT. Protein product: CASSYSTGGDQPQHF.

This clonotype was seen only a few times. The CDR3 DNA reads TGCGCCAGCAGCCCCGGACTAGGGACAGATACGCAGTATTTT. Its protein is CASSPGLGTDTQYF. V and J are TRBV5-1 and TRBJ2-3, with 7 nucleotides matching TRBD2. The CDR3 totals 14 residues. Germline CDR1 is SGHRS and CDR2 is YFSETQ. The V and J ends lost 4 bases and 3 bases, in that order; junction bases with no gene match: 5.

This clonotype was observed a handful of times. The chain recombines TRBV4-1 with TRBJ1-6, with D maybe TRBD1 (6 bases). V was pared by 4 bases and J by 0 bases, with 10 bases between. Per germline, CDR1 MGHRA and CDR2 YSYEKL. This CDR3 spans 16 amino acids. The CDR3 bases are TGCGCCAGCAGCCGACAGGAGAGCTCCTATAATTCACCCCTCCACTTT. Translating gives CASSRQESSYNSPLHF.

The rearrangement uses TRBV4-3 and TRBJ2-5, with D perhaps TRBD1 (8 bases). The germline gives CDR1 LGHNA, CDR2 YSLEER. The CDR3 has 19 residues. Between the trimmed V and J ends, which lost 0 bases and 5 bases, there was a span of 25 bases. The CDR3 region has the DNA TGCGCCAGCAGCCAAGATTTAGTGACAGGGGAGGCCGGGGGGGAGACCCAGTACTTC. Translation gives CASSQDLVTGEAGGETQYF.

In DNA, the CDR3 is TGTGCCAGCAGCCTCGGACAGGTGATACCCCCCGAGCAGTACTTC. Translated: CASSLGQVIPPEQYF. V gene TRBV14 combines with J gene TRBJ2-7; 7 positions agree with TRBD1. The CDR3 is 15 amino acids. Germline V gene lookup returns CDR1 SGHDN and CDR2 FVKESK. The V gene end was trimmed by 4 bases and the J gene end by 6 bases; junction bases not matched to a gene: 12. Using reference TRBV14 and TRBJ2-7 for the parts outside the CDR3, the full variable domain is EAGVTQFPSHSVIEKGQTVTLRCDPISGHDNLYWYRRVMGKEIKFLLHFVKESKQDESGMPNNRFLAERTGGTYSTLKVQPAELEDSGVYFCASSLGQVIPPEQYFGPGTRLTVT.

This chain links TRBV7-2 with TRBJ2-1; a weak D match, TRBD2 (5 bases). CDR1 and CDR2 (germline): SGHTA, FQGNSA. Deletions cut 7 bases from V and 4 bases from J, with 11 bases between. CDR3 size: 13 residues. The CDR3 is CASTQDFYNEQFF. The CDR3 DNA is TGTGCCAGCACCCAGGACTTTTACAATGAGCAGTTCTTC.

This clonotype was picked up a small number of times. The chain combines TRBV12-3 or TRBV12-4 with TRBJ2-7; 8 bases match TRBD1. The CDR3 sequence is 15 residues long. V lost 5 bases, J lost 0 bases, and 6 bases stayed unmatched. CDR3 amino acids: CASSHRGTSSYEQYF. The CDR3 bases are TGTGCCAGCAGTCACAGGGGGACGAGCTCCTACGAGCAGTACTTC.